This T cell receptor beta chain was recorded in a study of blood T cell repertoires in COVID-19. Germline V gene data show CDR1 as MGHRA and CDR2 as YSYEKL. This CDR3 is 20 amino acids long. V lost 4 bases and J lost 4, with 31 bases in between. The protocol was immunoSEQ multiplex PCR, while the TCRdb copy is restricted to in-frame clones and leaves out a portion. The profile shows about 230,000 clones, 70% to 90% of them singletons. Sequencing was performed on PBMCs or T cells enriched from blood (not recorded which). The clonotype was recovered from a man younger than 40 who had recovered from COVID-19. This chain uses TRBV4-1 with TRBJ1-2, with D tentatively TRBD1 (6 bases). CDR3 protein: CASSRGLGQVPQNSGYGYTF. In DNA form, the CDR3 reads TGCGCCAGCAGCCGGGGGCTAGGGCAGGTTCCTCAGAATTCGGGCTATGGCTACACCTTC.